These 27 T cell receptor beta chains originate from one sample sequenced in a study of response to subunit inactivated influenza vaccine. MiXCR, run by TCRdb on the RT-PCR reads, gives a single entry per CDR3 protein. The table records 490,000 or so distinct CDR3 sequences, about 8% of them present only once. The sample consisted of PBMCs from blood, taken around 2 years after vaccination. The receptors were gathered from a man in his fifties or sixties who received an inactivated influenza vaccine.

This chain connects TRBV5-1 to TRBJ1-3; D is possibly TRBD1 (6 bases). Germline V gene sequence: CDR1 SGHRS, CDR2 YFSETQ. V was cut by 1 base and J by 6 bases, with 8 bases left in between. The CDR3 sequence is 13 residues long. The CDR3 DNA follows: TGCGCCAGCAGCTTGAAGGGGGAAAACACCATATATTTT. This gives the protein CASSLKGENTIYF.

The V gene is TRBV4-1, the J gene TRBJ1-5, with TRBD1 as a possible D gene (5 bases). V shed 2 bases and J shed 2 bases, with 13 bases lying between them. From germline, CDR1 is MGHRA and CDR2 YSYEKL. The CDR3 covers 16 residues. The CDR3 here is CASSQSAGRRNQPQHF. The CDR3 nucleotides read TGCGCCAGCAGCCAATCTGCGGGGCGGCGCAATCAGCCCCAGCATTTT.

This chain uses TRBV10-3 with TRBJ2-1; 8 positions match TRBD2. Germline trimming cut 2 bases from V and 0 bases from J; bases unmatched to any gene: 6. CDR1 ENHRY and CDR2 SYGVKD come from the germline V gene. The CDR3 is made up of 17 amino acids. The DNA of the CDR3 is TGTGCCATCAGTGAGACTAGCGGACTAAGCTCCTACAATGAGCAGTTCTTC. It translates to CAISETSGLSSYNEQFF.

This clonotype was detected ten times or more. V and J are TRBV6-5 and TRBJ1-6, with a tentative D call TRBD1 (5 bases). The CDR3 is 17 amino acids. CDR1 is MNHEY, CDR2 SVGAGI, per germline. The V end was cut by 6 bases, the J end by 2 bases, with 17 bases between. Here the CDR3 DNA reads TGTGCCAGCAGCAACACGAGTCCGGGGGCCTATAATTCACCCCTCCACTTT. Residues: CASSNTSPGAYNSPLHF.

This clonotype was seen only a few times. This chain uses TRBV12-3 or TRBV12-4 with TRBJ2-5; D uncertain. This CDR3 is 15 amino acids long. The ends were cut back, 0 bases at V and 7 bases at J, with 15 bases in the middle. The CDR3 DNA reads TGTGCCAGCAGTTTAGCTCTCGGCCCGGACGGGACCCAGTACTTC. Protein product: CASSLALGPDGTQYF.

On this clonotype: A much larger clone lies a single base off, so this may be a read error. V gene TRBV7-9 combines with J gene TRBJ1-2; 8 nucleotides match TRBD1. The germline gives CDR1 SEHNR, CDR2 FQNEAQ (reference sequence). The CDR3 covers 15 residues. Here the CDR3 reads CASSSGGEIGYVYTF. For the CDR3, the DNA is TGTGCCAGCAGCTCAGGGGGCGAGATCGGCTATGTCTACACCTTC.

This rearrangement joins TRBV20-1 to TRBJ1-5; possibly TRBD1 for D (5 bases). The CDR3 consists of 14 residues. Trimming cost V 5 bases and J 4 bases, with 15 bases left between them. CDR1 and CDR2 (germline): DFQATT, SNEGSKA (reference sequence). CDR3 nucleotide sequence: TGCAGTGCTCGCCCCCTCGGGGGAAATCAGCCCCAGCATTTT. Protein product: CSARPLGGNQPQHF.

The chain couples TRBV3-1 to TRBJ2-7, with TRBD1 matching 9 bases. J lost 3 bases, V lost 6 bases, and 9 bases had no gene match. Germline V gene sequence: CDR1 LGHDT, CDR2 YNNKEL (reference sequence). The CDR3 spans 15 residues. CDR3 loop: CASSLGQGGLYEQYF. The CDR3 coding sequence is TGTGCCAGCAGTTTGGGACAGGGAGGCCTCTACGAGCAGTACTTC.

V usage is TRBV20-1 and J usage is TRBJ2-3, with D possibly being TRBD1 (5 bases). This CDR3 spans 12 amino acids. The germline V and J ends were trimmed by 3 bases and 7 bases, with 11 bases remaining between them. Germline CDR1 is DFQATT and CDR2 is SNEGSKA (reference sequence). CDR3 nucleotides: TGCAGTGCTAGTACAGGACCAAATACGCAGTATTTT. This gives the protein CSASTGPNTQYF.

This clonotype was observed a handful of times. The chain carries TRBV20-1 and TRBJ2-4; 7 bases line up with TRBD1. The CDR3 has 15 amino acids. CDR1 is DFQATT, CDR2 SNEGSKA, per germline (reference sequence). V was pared by 5 bases and J by 3 bases, with 10 bases of the junction left unmatched. The CDR3 protein is CSAGPRQGVKNIQYF. The CDR3 DNA is TGCAGTGCTGGCCCCCGACAGGGCGTCAAAAACATTCAGTACTTC.

This clonotype was counted between two and nine times. The chain joins TRBV24-1 to TRBJ2-5, with 7 bases identical to TRBD1. The CDR3 is 16 amino acids. CDR1 KGHDR and CDR2 SFDVKD come from the germline V gene. V trimming: 4 bases; J trimming: 5 bases; junction bases outside the gene matches: 12. This CDR3 reads CATSDTGTGAGETQYF. The CDR3 nucleotides read TGTGCCACCAGTGACACCGGTACAGGGGCTGGGGAGACCCAGTACTTC.

The gene calls are TRBV7-3 and TRBJ2-1; D unresolved. Deletions cut 5 bases from V and 7 bases from J, with 12 bases between. The CDR3 is made up of 13 amino acids. Germline CDR1 and CDR2: SGHTA and FQGTGA. The CDR3 nucleotides are TGTGCCAGCAGCCCTCAGATGGGGAATGAGCAGTTCTTC. This translates into CASSPQMGNEQFF.

This clonotype has a count of ten or more. This rearrangement joins TRBV20-1 to TRBJ1-5; D is unclear. The CDR3 runs to 13 residues. The germline V gene encodes CDR1 DFQATT and CDR2 SNEGSKA (reference sequence). Trimming cost V 0 bases and J 0 bases, with 3 bases left between them. The CDR3: CSAREVSNQPQHF. The CDR3 nucleotides read TGCAGTGCTAGAGAGGTTAGCAATCAGCCCCAGCATTTT.

Only a few counts were recorded for this clonotype. The V and J genes are TRBV7-6 and TRBJ2-1, with TRBD2 matching over 9 bases. Germline values: CDR1 SGHVS, CDR2 FNYEAQ. The CDR3 is 18 residues long. V gave up 1 base and J gave up 3 bases; unmatched junction bases: 10. The DNA of the CDR3 is TGTGCCAGCAGCTTAGTACCTAGCGGGGCCTCCCGCTACAATGAGCAGTTCTTC. Its protein is CASSLVPSGASRYNEQFF.

This rearrangement joins TRBV20-1 to TRBJ2-1; D remains unclear. CDR3 length equals 11 residues. Germline V CDR1 and CDR2: DFQATT, SNEGSKA (reference sequence). Trimming pared 2 bases from V and 9 bases from J, leaving 8 bases between. The DNA for the CDR3 is TGCAGTGCTAGAACGGCGGTTGAGCAGTTCTTC. This translates into CSARTAVEQFF.

This clonotype has at least ten counts. In DNA form, the CDR3 reads TGCAGTGTGGGGGCGAGTGTCTTGGACAGGGTCTACGAGCAGTACTTC. Its translation is CSVGASVLDRVYEQYF. This sequence joins TRBV20-1 and TRBJ2-7; 8 bases match TRBD1. The CDR3 runs 16 residues. The germline V gene has CDR1 DFQATT and CDR2 SNEGSKA (reference sequence). V shed 7 bases, J shed 3 bases, and the junction held 17 bases outside the gene matches.

Many counts were recorded for this clonotype. J is TRBJ1-2 and V is TRBV20-1; D uncertain. Trimming took 2 bases from V and 1 from J, leaving 8 bases between them. The CDR3 is 13 residues long. CDR1 DFQATT and CDR2 SNEGSKA come from the germline V gene (reference sequence). The CDR3 is CSARPTVNYGYTF. The CDR3 nucleotides read TGCAGTGCTAGACCGACGGTTAACTATGGCTACACCTTC.

This clonotype was seen only a few times. This chain joins TRBV9 and TRBJ2-3, with TRBD1 as a possible D gene (7 bases). Germline V gives CDR1 SGDLS, CDR2 YYNGEE. The CDR3 loop spans 18 amino acids. The V end was cut by 6 bases, the J end by 0 bases, with 23 bases between. The CDR3 protein is CASTEGGLGGISTDTQYF. In nucleotides, the CDR3 is TGTGCCAGCACCGAAGGGGGCCTCGGGGGAATTAGCACAGATACGCAGTATTTT.

V is TRBV20-1 and J is TRBJ2-7; 13 nucleotides line up with TRBD2. Trimming took 6 bases from V and 4 from J; bases not matched to a gene: 3. The germline V gene encodes CDR1 DFQATT and CDR2 SNEGSKA (reference sequence). The CDR3 has 13 residues. The CDR3 protein is CSAKTSGGYEQYF. Here the CDR3 DNA reads TGCAGTGCCAAGACTAGCGGGGGGTACGAGCAGTACTTC.

This rearrangement joins TRBV7-8 to TRBJ2-3; 11 bases agree with TRBD2. This CDR3 comprises 16 residues. Germline values: CDR1 SGHVS, CDR2 FQNEAQ. V was pared by 5 bases and J by 2 bases, with 6 bases of the junction left unmatched. As DNA, the CDR3 is TGTGCCAGCAGCCTTGCTAGCGGGGGGTACACAGATACGCAGTATTTT. Residues: CASSLASGGYTDTQYF.

Many counts were recorded for this clonotype. The chain joins TRBV4-3 to TRBJ2-7; 8 bases match TRBD1. The CDR3 runs to 15 residues. Losses at the gene ends were 1 base for V and 5 bases for J; bases not matched to a gene: 7. The V gene's germline CDR1 is LGHNA and CDR2 YSLEER. The CDR3: CASSQVGQGRDEQYF. As DNA, the CDR3 is TGCGCCAGCAGCCAAGTAGGACAGGGTAGGGACGAGCAGTACTTC.

The sample holds many counts of this clonotype. This chain connects TRBV6-1 to TRBJ2-3, with D unresolved. The germline gives CDR1 MNHNS, CDR2 SASEGT. This CDR3 comprises 15 residues. The V end lost 8 bases, the J end lost 1 base, and 16 bases lay between the germline ends. CDR3 amino acids: CASRKLRNRTDTQYF. CDR3 nucleotide sequence: TGTGCCAGCCGGAAATTGAGGAATCGCACAGATACGCAGTATTTT.

This clonotype was observed a handful of times. The CDR3 bases are TGTGCCAGCAGTGATTTCCGCAGGGCCACAGATACGCAGTATTTT. Translated: CASSDFRRATDTQYF. The J gene is TRBJ2-3, the V gene TRBV2, with TRBD1 as a possible D gene (5 bases). Trimming removed 3 bases from V and 2 bases from J, with 12 bases in between. CDR1 and CDR2 (germline): SNHLY, FYNNEI. This CDR3 is built from 15 residues.

The V gene is TRBV12-3 or TRBV12-4, the J gene TRBJ2-1; 12 bases match TRBD1. This CDR3 has 15 residues. V was pared by 6 bases and J by 6 bases, with 6 bases of the junction left unmatched. CDR3: CASSSGQGAFNEQFF. As DNA, the CDR3 is TGTGCCAGCAGCTCGGGACAGGGGGCGTTCAATGAGCAGTTCTTC.

The gene calls are TRBV6-1 and TRBJ1-6, with 9 bases fitting TRBD1. The CDR3 length is 14 residues. With 6 bases clipped from V and 9 bases from J, the junction kept 6 bases outside the gene matches. Per the germline V gene, CDR1 is MNHNS and CDR2 is SASEGT. CDR3 in amino acids: CASRPGQGGSPLHF. CDR3 nucleotides: TGTGCCAGCAGACCGGGACAGGGTGGTTCACCCCTCCACTTT.

This chain connects TRBV20-1 to TRBJ2-7; D possibly uses TRBD1 or TRBD2 (5 bases each). The V and J ends lost 6 bases and 1 base respectively, with 13 bases between them. The CDR3 has 13 amino acids. Germline-derived CDR1 and CDR2 are DFQATT and SNEGSKA (reference sequence). The CDR3 nucleotides are TGCAGTGCGAAGAGGGCAGGGTCCTACGAGCAGTACTTC. Translating gives CSAKRAGSYEQYF.

V usage is TRBV20-1 and J usage is TRBJ2-7, with TRBD1 matching over 12 bases. V shed 4 bases, J shed 2 bases, and the junction held 3 bases outside the gene matches. In germline, CDR1 is DFQATT, CDR2 SNEGSKA (reference sequence). CDR3 length: 14 amino acids. CDR3 in amino acids: CSATGTGGPYEQYF. The CDR3 bases are TGCAGTGCTACCGGGACAGGGGGCCCCTACGAGCAGTACTTC.